This T cell receptor (beta chain) was obtained from a study of T cell responses to AZD1222 COVID-19 vaccine. Findings and limits, study-wide: CD4 TCRs linked to vaccination spanned spike, dominating at 160-218 and 743-854. Within unmutated variant regions lay the reported targets of nearly half of spike-specific TCRs. Among the donors, most were white British and more were female, and clonal diversity was possibly underestimated. In all cases, repertoires were sampled only after the peak T cell response.

The repertoire was sequenced with immunoSEQ multiplex PCR; TCRdb's copy has only in-frame clones and lacks some. The sample shows over 150,000 clones, 88% of them seen only once. The germline CDR1 and CDR2 sequences are KGHSH and LQKENI. Trimming shortened V by 2 bases and J by 10 bases, and 14 bases separated the two germline ends. There are 14 residues in the CDR3. Concerning this clone itself: Its antigen is undetermined.

The gene calls are TRBV18 and TRBJ1-4; D is unclear. This TCR was recovered from an adult who received the AZD1222 COVID-19 vaccine. Material: peripheral blood, obtained 28 days after the second AZD1222 dose. The CDR3 region is CASSPVAEGGKLFF. DNA for the CDR3: TGTGCCAGCTCACCAGTTGCCGAGGGCGGAAAACTGTTTTTT.